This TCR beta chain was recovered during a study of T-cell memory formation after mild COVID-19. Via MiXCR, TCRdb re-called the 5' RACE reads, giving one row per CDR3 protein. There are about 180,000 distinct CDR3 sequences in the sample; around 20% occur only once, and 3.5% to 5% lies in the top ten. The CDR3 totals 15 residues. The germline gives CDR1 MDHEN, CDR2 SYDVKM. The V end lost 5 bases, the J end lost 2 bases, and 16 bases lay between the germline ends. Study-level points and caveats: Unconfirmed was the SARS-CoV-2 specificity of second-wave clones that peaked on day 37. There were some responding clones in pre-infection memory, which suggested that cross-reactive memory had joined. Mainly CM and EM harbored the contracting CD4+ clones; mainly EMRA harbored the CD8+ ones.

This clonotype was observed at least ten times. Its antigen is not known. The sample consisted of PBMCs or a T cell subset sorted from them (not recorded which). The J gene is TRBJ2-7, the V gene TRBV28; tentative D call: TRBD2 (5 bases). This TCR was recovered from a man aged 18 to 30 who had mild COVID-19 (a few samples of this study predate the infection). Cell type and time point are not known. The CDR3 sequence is CASSPRGRGTYEQYV. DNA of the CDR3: TGTGCCAGCAGTCCCCGTGGGAGAGGGACCTACGAGCAGTACGTC.